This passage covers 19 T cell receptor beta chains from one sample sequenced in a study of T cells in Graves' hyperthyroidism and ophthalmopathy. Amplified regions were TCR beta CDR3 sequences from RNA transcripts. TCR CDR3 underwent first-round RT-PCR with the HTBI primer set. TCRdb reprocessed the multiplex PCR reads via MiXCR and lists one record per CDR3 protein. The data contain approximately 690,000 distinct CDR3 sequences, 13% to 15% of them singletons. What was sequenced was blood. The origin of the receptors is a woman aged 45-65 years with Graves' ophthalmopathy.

The CDR3 protein is CATSETGGEQYF. CDR3 coding DNA: TGTGCCACCAGTGAAACAGGGGGCGAGCAGTACTTC. The chain recombines TRBV24-1 with TRBJ2-7, with 8 bases aligning to TRBD1. The ends lost 4 bases at V and 6 bases at J; junction bases unmatched: 1. Per germline, CDR1 KGHDR and CDR2 SFDVKD. The CDR3 length is 12 residues.

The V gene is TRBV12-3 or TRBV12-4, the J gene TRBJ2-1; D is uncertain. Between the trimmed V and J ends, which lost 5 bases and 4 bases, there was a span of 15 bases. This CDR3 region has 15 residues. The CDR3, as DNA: TGTGCCAGCAGTGATTCAGGAGCCACGTACAATGAGCAGTTCTTC. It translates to CASSDSGATYNEQFF.

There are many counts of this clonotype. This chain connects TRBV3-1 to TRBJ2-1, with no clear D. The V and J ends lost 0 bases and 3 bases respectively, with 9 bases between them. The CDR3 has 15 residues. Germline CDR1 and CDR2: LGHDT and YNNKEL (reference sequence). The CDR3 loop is CASSQDVWVYNEQFF. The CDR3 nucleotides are TGTGCCAGCAGCCAAGATGTCTGGGTCTACAATGAGCAGTTCTTC.

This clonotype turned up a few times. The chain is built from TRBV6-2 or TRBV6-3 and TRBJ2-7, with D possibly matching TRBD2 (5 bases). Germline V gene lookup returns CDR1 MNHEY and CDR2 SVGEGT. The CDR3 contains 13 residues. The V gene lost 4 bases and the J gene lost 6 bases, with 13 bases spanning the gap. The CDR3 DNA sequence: TGTGCCAGCAGTTCCGGGATCACGACCGAGCAGTACTTC. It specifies CASSSGITTEQYF.

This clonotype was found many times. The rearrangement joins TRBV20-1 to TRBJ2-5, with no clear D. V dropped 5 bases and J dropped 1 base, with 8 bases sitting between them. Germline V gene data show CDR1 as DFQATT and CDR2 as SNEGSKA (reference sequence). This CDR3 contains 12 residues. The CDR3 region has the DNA TGCAGTGCTCTATTGGGCCAAGAGACCCAGTACTTC. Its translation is CSALLGQETQYF.

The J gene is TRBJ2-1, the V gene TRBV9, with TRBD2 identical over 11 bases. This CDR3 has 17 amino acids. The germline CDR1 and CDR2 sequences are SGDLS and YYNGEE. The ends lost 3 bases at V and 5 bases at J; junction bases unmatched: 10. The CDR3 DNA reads TGTGCCAGCAGCGCACACGGGGGGACTAGCGGCCACAATGAGCAGTTCTTC. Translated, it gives CASSAHGGTSGHNEQFF.

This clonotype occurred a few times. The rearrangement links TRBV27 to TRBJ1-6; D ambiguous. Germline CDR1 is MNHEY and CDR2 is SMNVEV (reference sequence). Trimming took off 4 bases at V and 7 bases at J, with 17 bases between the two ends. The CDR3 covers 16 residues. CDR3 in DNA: TGTGCCAGCAGTTCCATGAGCGGGTTGGGCAATTCACCCCTCCACTTT. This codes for CASSSMSGLGNSPLHF.

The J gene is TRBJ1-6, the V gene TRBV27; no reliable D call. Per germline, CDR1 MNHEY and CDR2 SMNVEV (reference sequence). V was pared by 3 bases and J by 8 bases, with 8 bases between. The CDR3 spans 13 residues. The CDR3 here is CASSFFGDSPLHF. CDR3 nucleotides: TGTGCCAGCAGTTTCTTTGGAGATTCACCCCTCCACTTT.

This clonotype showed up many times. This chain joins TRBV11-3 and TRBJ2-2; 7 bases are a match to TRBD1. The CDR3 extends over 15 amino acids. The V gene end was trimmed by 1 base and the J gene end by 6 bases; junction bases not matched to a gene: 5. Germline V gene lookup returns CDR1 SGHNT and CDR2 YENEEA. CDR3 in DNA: TGTGCCAGCAGCTTAGTTGGGACAGTGGCCGGGGAGCTGTTTTTT. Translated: CASSLVGTVAGELFF.

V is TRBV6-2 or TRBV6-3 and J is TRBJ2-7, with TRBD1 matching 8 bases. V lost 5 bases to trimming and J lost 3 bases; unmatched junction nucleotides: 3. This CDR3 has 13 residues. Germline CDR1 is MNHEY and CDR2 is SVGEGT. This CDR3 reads CASSRTGFYEQYF. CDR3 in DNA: TGTGCCAGCAGTCGGACAGGGTTCTACGAGCAGTACTTC.

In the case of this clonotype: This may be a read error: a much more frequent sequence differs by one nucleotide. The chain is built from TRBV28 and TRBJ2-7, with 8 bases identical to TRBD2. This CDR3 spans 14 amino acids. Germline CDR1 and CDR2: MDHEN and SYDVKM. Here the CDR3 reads CASIGGRTSYERYF. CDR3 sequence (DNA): TGTGCCAGCATCGGCGGGAGGACCTCCTACGAGCGGTACTTC.

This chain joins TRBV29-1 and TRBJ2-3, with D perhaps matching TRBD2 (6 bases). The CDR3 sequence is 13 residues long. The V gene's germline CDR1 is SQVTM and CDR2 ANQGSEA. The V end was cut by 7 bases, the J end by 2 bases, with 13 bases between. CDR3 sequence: CSALLALTDTQYF. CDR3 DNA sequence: TGCAGCGCCCTACTAGCTCTCACAGATACGCAGTATTTT.

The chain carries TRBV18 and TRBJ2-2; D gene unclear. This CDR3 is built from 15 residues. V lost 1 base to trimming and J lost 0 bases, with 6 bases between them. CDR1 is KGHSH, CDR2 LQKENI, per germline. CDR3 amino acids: CASSPQRSNTGELFF. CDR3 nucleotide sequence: TGTGCCAGCTCACCACAGCGTTCGAACACCGGGGAGCTGTTTTTT.

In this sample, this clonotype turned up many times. CDR3 residues: CASSNRDFISYEQYF. As DNA, the CDR3 is TGTGCCAGCAGCAACCGGGACTTTATCTCCTACGAGCAGTACTTC. The chain links TRBV7-2 to TRBJ2-7; D might be TRBD2 (6 bases). CDR3 size: 15 residues. CDR1 and CDR2 (germline): SGHTA, FQGNSA. The V gene lost 5 bases and the J gene lost 0 bases, with 14 bases spanning the gap.

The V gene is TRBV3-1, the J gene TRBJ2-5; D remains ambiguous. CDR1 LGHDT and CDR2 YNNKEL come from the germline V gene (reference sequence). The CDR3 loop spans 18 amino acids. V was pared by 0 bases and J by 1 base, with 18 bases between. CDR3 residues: CASSQDLPPFDLQETQYF. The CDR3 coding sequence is TGTGCCAGCAGCCAAGATCTCCCCCCCTTTGACCTCCAAGAGACCCAGTACTTC.

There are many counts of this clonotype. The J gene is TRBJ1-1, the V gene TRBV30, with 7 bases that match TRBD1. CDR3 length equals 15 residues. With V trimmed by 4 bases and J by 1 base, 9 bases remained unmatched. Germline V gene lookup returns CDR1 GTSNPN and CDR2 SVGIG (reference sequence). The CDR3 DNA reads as TGTGCCTGGACACCAGGGACAGCGCAGAACACTGAAGCTTTCTTT. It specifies CAWTPGTAQNTEAFF.

CDR3 sequence: CASSLDRGPAYNSPLHF. In nucleotides, the CDR3 is TGTGCCAGCAGTTTGGATCGGGGACCTGCTTATAATTCACCCCTCCACTTT. The chain uses TRBV12-3 or TRBV12-4 and TRBJ1-6; D might be TRBD1 (5 bases). Trimming left V 3 bases short and J 4 bases short, with 16 bases between. The CDR3 consists of 17 residues.

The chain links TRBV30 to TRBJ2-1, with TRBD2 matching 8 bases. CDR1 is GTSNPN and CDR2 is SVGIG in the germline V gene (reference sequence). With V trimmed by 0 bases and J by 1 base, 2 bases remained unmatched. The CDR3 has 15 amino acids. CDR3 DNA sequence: TGTGCCTGGAGTGTGACTAGCGCGTCCTACAATGAGCAGTTCTTC. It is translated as CAWSVTSASYNEQFF.

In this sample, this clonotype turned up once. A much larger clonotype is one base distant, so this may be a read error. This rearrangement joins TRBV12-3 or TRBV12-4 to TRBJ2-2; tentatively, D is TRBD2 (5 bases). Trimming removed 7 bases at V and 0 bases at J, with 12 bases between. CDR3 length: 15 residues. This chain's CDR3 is CASITSTANTGELFF. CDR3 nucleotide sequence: TGTGCCAGCATTACTAGTACCGCGAACACCGGGGAGCTGTTTTTT.